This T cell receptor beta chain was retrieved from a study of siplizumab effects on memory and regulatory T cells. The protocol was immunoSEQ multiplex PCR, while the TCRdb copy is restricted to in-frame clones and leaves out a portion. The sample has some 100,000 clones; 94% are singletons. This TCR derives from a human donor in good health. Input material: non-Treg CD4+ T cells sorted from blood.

CDR3 nucleotide sequence: TGTGCCAGCAGCCAAGGTCTCATCCGGGGATGGTCTTCACCCCTCCACTTT. Protein: CASSQGLIRGWSSPLHF. The V and J genes are TRBV14 and TRBJ1-6, with D uncertain. The CDR3 spans 17 residues. Germline V lookup: CDR1 SGHDN, CDR2 FVKESK. Trimming left V 1 base short and J 9 bases short, with 19 bases between.